One sample yielded the 11 T cell receptor beta chains listed below, sequenced in a study of neurological immune-mediated disorders. One entry per CDR3 protein results from TCRdb running MiXCR on the 5' RACE reads. This sample has around 100,000 distinct CDR3 sequences; 10% to 11% occur once, and the top ten carry around 3.1%. Time point given: longitudinal time-point 3. Sequenced sample: PBMCs. All receptors derive from a female donor with HTLV-1-associated myelopathy (HAM/TSP).

This clonotype was seen ten or more times. This chain links TRBV24-1 with TRBJ2-1; weak D call: TRBD1 (7 bases). The CDR3 covers 12 residues. The germline V gene encodes CDR1 KGHDR and CDR2 SFDVKD. V was cut by 0 bases and J by 14 bases, with 10 bases left in between. The chain's CDR3 is CATSDLDREEFF. The DNA for the CDR3 is TGTGCCACCAGTGATTTGGACAGGGAGGAGTTCTTC.

This clonotype was picked up many times. V and J are TRBV5-1 and TRBJ2-7, with D tentatively TRBD2 (6 bases). This CDR3 region has 15 residues. Germline CDR1 SGHRS, CDR2 YFSETQ. The V end was cut by 2 bases, the J end by 1 base, with 13 bases between. The CDR3 here is CASSFLTGDSYEQYF. CDR3 sequence (DNA): TGCGCCAGCAGCTTCCTGACGGGGGATTCCTACGAGCAGTACTTC.

This clonotype was seen many times. The J gene is TRBJ2-1, the V gene TRBV5-1, with TRBD2 matching over 11 bases. J gave up 9 bases and V 3 bases, and 8 bases lay outside the gene matches. The CDR3 runs 15 residues. Germline assignment: CDR1 SGHRS and CDR2 YFSETQ. CDR3 sequence (DNA): TGCGCCAGCAGCTCGTTTAGCGGGGGGGCCGTTGAGCAGTTCTTC. Protein sequence: CASSSFSGGAVEQFF. The full variable domain, rest sourced from reference TRBV5-1 and TRBJ2-1, is KAGVTQTPRYLIKTRGQQVTLSCSPISGHRSVSWYQQTPGQGLQFLFEYFSETQRNKGNFPGRFSGRQFSNSRSEMNVSTLELGDSALYLCASSSFSGGAVEQFFGPGTRLTVL.

In its sample, this clonotype was seen a few times. The chain recombines TRBV20-1 with TRBJ2-2; the match to TRBD1 covers 7 bases. V shed 2 bases, J shed 2 bases, and the junction held 2 bases outside the gene matches. CDR1 is DFQATT, CDR2 SNEGSKA, per germline (reference sequence). The CDR3 consists of 14 residues. The CDR3 bases are TGCAGTGCTAGACGACAGGGAAACACCGGGGAGCTGTTTTTT. It is translated as CSARRQGNTGELFF.

This clonotype was recorded a few times. This chain connects TRBV7-9 to TRBJ2-7, with 7 bases that match TRBD1. Germline V gene sequence: CDR1 SEHNR, CDR2 FQNEAQ (reference sequence). V shed 1 base and J 3 bases; nucleotides not matched to a gene: 3. This CDR3 is built from 14 residues. The chain's CDR3 is CASSLGQGHYEQYF. CDR3 DNA: TGTGCCAGCAGCTTAGGACAGGGCCACTACGAGCAGTACTTC.

This clonotype was detected ten times or more. The chain carries TRBV27 and TRBJ2-1; 13 nucleotides agree with TRBD2. CDR1 MNHEY and CDR2 SMNVEV come from the germline V gene (reference sequence). Unmatched junction bases numbered 8, after V lost 2 bases and J lost 4 bases. This CDR3 spans 18 amino acids. Written as DNA, the CDR3 is TGTGCCAGCAGTTTACTCACTAGCGGGGGGGCTGCTTACAATGAGCAGTTCTTC. This encodes CASSLLTSGGAAYNEQFF.

Many counts were recorded for this clonotype. V and J are TRBV5-1 and TRBJ2-1; 7 bases align to TRBD2. The CDR3 has 15 residues. Trimming cost V 3 bases and J 0 bases; bases outside gene matches: 3. The germline CDR1 and CDR2 sequences are SGHRS and YFSETQ. CDR3 DNA sequence: TGCGCCAGCAGCTGGAGCGGGGACTCCTACAATGAGCAGTTCTTC. It is translated as CASSWSGDSYNEQFF.

This clonotype was observed a few times. The V call is TRBV6-1, the J call TRBJ2-1, with a weak D call TRBD2 (6 bases). Looked up from germline, CDR1 is MNHNS and CDR2 is SASEGT. V dropped 7 bases and J dropped 6 bases, with 16 bases sitting between them. The CDR3 is 14 residues long. Written as DNA, the CDR3 is TGTGCCAGCAATCCGGGACCCGGGGGCAATGAGCAGTTCTTC. Translating gives CASNPGPGGNEQFF.

In its sample, this clonotype was seen many times. The chain is built from TRBV12-3 or TRBV12-4 and TRBJ2-7, with D maybe TRBD2 (6 bases). The V gene lost 3 bases and the J gene lost 2 bases, with 11 bases spanning the gap. This CDR3 contains 14 residues. The CDR3 bases are TGTGCCAGCAGTTTGGGGGGATTCACCTACGAGCAGTACTTC. Translated, it gives CASSLGGFTYEQYF.

This clonotype was observed at least ten times. The chain is built from TRBV5-1 and TRBJ2-7; D assignment may be TRBD1 or TRBD2 (6 bases each). CDR3 length: 14 residues. V was shortened by 4 bases and J by 1 base, with 12 bases between the two germline ends. CDR1 SGHRS and CDR2 YFSETQ come from the germline V gene. CDR3 nucleotide sequence: TGCGCCAGCAGCCAACTAGGGGGGTCCTACGAGCAGTACTTC. This gives the protein CASSQLGGSYEQYF.

This clonotype came up many times. The chain carries TRBV5-1 and TRBJ2-7, with a weak D call TRBD2 (5 bases). V was shortened by 1 base and J by 2 bases, with 13 bases between the two germline ends. The CDR3 sequence is 15 residues long. CDR1 is SGHRS, CDR2 YFSETQ, per germline. The DNA for the CDR3 is TGCGCCAGCAGCTTGAACCCGAGAGGGACCTACGAGCAGTACTTC. Its translation: CASSLNPRGTYEQYF.